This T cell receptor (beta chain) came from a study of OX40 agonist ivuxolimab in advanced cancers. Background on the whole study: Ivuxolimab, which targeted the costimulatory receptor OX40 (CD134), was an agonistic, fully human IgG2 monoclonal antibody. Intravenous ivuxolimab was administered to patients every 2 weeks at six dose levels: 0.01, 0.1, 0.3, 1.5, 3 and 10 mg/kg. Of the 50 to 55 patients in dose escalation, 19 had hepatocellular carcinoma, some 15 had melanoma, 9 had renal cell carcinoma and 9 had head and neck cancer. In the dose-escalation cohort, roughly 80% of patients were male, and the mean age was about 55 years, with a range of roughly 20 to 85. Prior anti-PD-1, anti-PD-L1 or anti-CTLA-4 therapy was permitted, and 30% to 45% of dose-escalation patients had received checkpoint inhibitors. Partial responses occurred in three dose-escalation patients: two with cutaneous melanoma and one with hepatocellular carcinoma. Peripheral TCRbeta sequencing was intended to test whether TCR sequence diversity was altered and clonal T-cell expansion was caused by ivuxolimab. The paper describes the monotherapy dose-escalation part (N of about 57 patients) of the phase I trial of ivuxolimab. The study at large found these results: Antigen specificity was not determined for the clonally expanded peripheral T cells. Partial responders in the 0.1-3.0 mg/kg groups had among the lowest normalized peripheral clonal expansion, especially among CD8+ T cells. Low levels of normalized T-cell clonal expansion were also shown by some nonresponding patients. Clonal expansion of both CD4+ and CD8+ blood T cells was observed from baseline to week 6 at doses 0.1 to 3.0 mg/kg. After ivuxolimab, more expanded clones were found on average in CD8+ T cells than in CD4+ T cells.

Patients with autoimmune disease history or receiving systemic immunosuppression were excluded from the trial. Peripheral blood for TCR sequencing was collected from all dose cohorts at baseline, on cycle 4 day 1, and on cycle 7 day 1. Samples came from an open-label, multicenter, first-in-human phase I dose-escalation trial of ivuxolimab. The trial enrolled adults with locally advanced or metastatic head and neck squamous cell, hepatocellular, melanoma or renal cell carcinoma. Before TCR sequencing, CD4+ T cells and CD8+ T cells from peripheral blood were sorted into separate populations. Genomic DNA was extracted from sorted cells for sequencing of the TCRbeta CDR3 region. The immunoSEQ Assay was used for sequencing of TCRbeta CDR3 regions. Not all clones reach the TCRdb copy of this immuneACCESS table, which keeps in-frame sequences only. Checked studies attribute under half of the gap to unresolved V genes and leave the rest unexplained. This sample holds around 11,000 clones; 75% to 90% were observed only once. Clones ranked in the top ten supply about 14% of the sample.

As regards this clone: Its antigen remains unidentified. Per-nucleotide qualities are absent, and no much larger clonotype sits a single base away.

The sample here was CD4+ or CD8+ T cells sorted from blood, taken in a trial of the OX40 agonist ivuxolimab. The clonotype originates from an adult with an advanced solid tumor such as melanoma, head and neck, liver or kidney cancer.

The sequenced DNA is TGTGCCAGCAGCGGTGGGAGGCGCCAAGAGACCCAGTACTTC. Its translation is CASSGGRRQETQYF. The rearrangement joined TRBV13 to TRBJ2-5; a weak D assignment points to TRBD2 (6 bases agree). Relative to germline, V is 5 bases shorter and J is 1 base shorter, with 11 bases between their ends. The CDR3 runs 14 residues from the cysteine to the phenylalanine. Left in the record is the CDR3 DNA by itself, 42 bases read in frame from the first base. CDR1 and CDR2, looked up from the germline V gene (reference sequence), are PRHDT and FYEKMQ. When the CDR3 is completed using the reference TRBV13 and TRBJ2-5 genes on either side, the full variable domain is AAGVIQSPRHLIKEKRETATLKCYPIPRHDTVYWYQQGPGQDPQFLISFYEKMQSDKGSIPDRFSAQQFSDYHSELNMSSLELGDSALYFCASSGGRRQETQYFGPGTRLLVL.